This T cell receptor (beta chain) emerged from a study of CD8+CD57+ T cells in acquired aplastic anemia. At the level of the study: Sorted CD4+ and CD8+ cells gave a mean 3.2 ug DNA, range about 0.19 to 27.4 ug. Study-wide results and caveats: Simpson's diversity of CD8+ cells was not significantly different in patients compared with controls. Almost 30 CD8+ CDR3 sequences occurred in both the patients and the controls.

Genomic DNA templated the TCR beta VDJ and CDR3 profiling. TCRdb passed the reads through MiXCR, listing each CDR3 protein once. This sample yields approximately 270,000 distinct CDR3 sequences, of which about 56% are seen a single time; 6.5% to 10% belongs to the top ten. The trim removed 4 bases at V and 1 base at J, leaving 12 bases unmatched. Per germline, CDR1 SGHRS and CDR2 YFSETQ. The CDR3 length is 17 residues. Of note for this clonotype: Antigen unknown.

The sequenced sample consisted of sorted CD4+, CD8+, or CD8+CD57+ T cells (not recorded which) from PBMCs. This clonotype originated in a human donor with severe aplastic anemia or a healthy control (not recorded which). The chain uses TRBV5-1 and TRBJ2-3, with 7 bases identical to TRBD2. The CDR3 DNA sequence: TGCGCCAGCAGCCCCGGTTTTCTAGCGGTCCGCACAGATACGCAGTATTTT. Amino acid sequence: CASSPGFLAVRTDTQYF. The complete variable domain, with remaining parts taken from reference TRBV5-1 and TRBJ2-3, reads KAGVTQTPRYLIKTRGQQVTLSCSPISGHRSVSWYQQTPGQGLQFLFEYFSETQRNKGNFPGRFSGRQFSNSRSEMNVSTLELGDSALYLCASSPGFLAVRTDTQYFGPGTRLTVL.